A selection of T cell receptor beta chains follows, all from one sample in a study of cytomegalovirus exposure and HLA in healthy donors. The table came from immunoSEQ multiplex PCR; TCRdb's copy has only in-frame clones and leaves some out. Of a few hundred thousand clones listed, roughly 87% are singletons. The sample consisted of PBMCs. All receptors derive from a man younger than 35 in good health and CMV-seropositive. Each CDR3 is given with its conserved first and last residue. D genes are given only for firm matches. For some rows the clone size is stated as once, few or many, or as a class when expanded; others skip it.

j_call: TRBJ1-1; d_call: .; v_call: TRBV28; clone_size: .; cdr3_nt: TGTGCCAGCAGTCCGACGGGCCGTTCTATGAACACTGAAGCTTTCTTT; cdr3_aa: CASSPTGRSMNTEAFF
j_call: TRBJ2-3; d_call: .; v_call: TRBV2; clone_size: .; cdr3_nt: TGTGCCAGCAGTAATCGGGTGAATACGCAGTATTTT; cdr3_aa: CASSNRVNTQYF
j_call: TRBJ2-3; d_call: TRBD2; v_call: TRBV4-1; clone_size: .; cdr3_nt: TGCGCCAGCAGGCCCACTAGCGGGAGAACAGATACGCAGTATTTT; cdr3_aa: CASRPTSGRTDTQYF
j_call: TRBJ1-2; d_call: .; v_call: TRBV4-3; clone_size: .; cdr3_nt: TGCGCCAGCAGCCCCGGACGGCCTGGCTCGAACTATGGCTACACCTTC; cdr3_aa: CASSPGRPGSNYGYTF
j_call: TRBJ1-2; d_call: .; v_call: TRBV6-5; clone_size: .; cdr3_nt: TGTGCCAGCAGTTACTCCACAGGGCGGTTGGGCTACACCTTC; cdr3_aa: CASSYSTGRLGYTF
j_call: TRBJ1-1; d_call: .; v_call: TRBV5-4; clone_size: .; cdr3_nt: TGTGCCAGCAGCCGTGCGCAGGGGCAGAACACTGAAGCTTTCTTT; cdr3_aa: CASSRAQGQNTEAFF
j_call: TRBJ2-4; d_call: TRBD1; v_call: TRBV4-3; clone_size: once; cdr3_nt: TGCGCCAGCAGCCAGATTTGGACAGGGGGAAACATTCAGTACTTC; cdr3_aa: CASSQIWTGGNIQYF
j_call: TRBJ2-5; d_call: TRBD1; v_call: TRBV19; clone_size: .; cdr3_nt: TGTGCCAGTAGTATCCAGGGGGCGCGGGAGACCCAGTACTTC; cdr3_aa: CASSIQGARETQYF
j_call: TRBJ1-4; d_call: .; v_call: TRBV6-1; clone_size: .; cdr3_nt: TGTGCCAGCAGTGACTGGGGGGCGCAGGAAAAACTGTTTTTT; cdr3_aa: CASSDWGAQEKLFF
j_call: TRBJ1-2; d_call: TRBD1; v_call: TRBV30; clone_size: .; cdr3_nt: TGTGCCTGGAGTGTTGGACAGGGGTACACCTTC; cdr3_aa: CAWSVGQGYTF
j_call: TRBJ1-1; d_call: .; v_call: TRBV10-3; clone_size: .; cdr3_nt: TGTGCCATCAGTGAGTCGATTCGGGGCGTCACTGAAGCTTTCTTT; cdr3_aa: CAISESIRGVTEAFF
j_call: TRBJ2-7; d_call: .; v_call: TRBV27; clone_size: .; cdr3_nt: TGTGCCAGCGGACTGGGGTCCTACGAGCAGTACTTC; cdr3_aa: CASGLGSYEQYF
j_call: TRBJ2-7; d_call: .; v_call: TRBV7-9; clone_size: .; cdr3_nt: TGTGCCAGCAGCGCCCCCGGCGAGGGTCCCTACGAGCAGTACTTC; cdr3_aa: CASSAPGEGPYEQYF
j_call: TRBJ1-1; d_call: TRBD1; v_call: TRBV18; clone_size: .; cdr3_nt: TGTGCCAGCTCGCCCCCCTCTGGACAGGGAAGGACTGAAGCTTTCTTT; cdr3_aa: CASSPPSGQGRTEAFF